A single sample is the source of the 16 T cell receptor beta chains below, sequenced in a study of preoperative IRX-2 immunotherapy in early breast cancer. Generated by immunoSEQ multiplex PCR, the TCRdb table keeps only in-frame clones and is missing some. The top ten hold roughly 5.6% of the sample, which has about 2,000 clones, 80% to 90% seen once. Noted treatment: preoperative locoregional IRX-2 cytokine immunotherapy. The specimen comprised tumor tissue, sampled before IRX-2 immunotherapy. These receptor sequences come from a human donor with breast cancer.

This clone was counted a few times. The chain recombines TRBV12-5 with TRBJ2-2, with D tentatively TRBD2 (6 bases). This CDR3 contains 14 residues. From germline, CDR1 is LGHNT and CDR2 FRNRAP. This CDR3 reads CASRWRDNTGELFF. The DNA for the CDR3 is TGTGCCAGCCGGTGGAGGGACAACACCGGGGAGCTGTTTTTT.

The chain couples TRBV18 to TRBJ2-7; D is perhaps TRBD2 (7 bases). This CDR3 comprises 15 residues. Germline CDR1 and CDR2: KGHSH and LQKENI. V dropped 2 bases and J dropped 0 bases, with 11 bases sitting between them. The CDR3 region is CASSPGGGLSYEQYF. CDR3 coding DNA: TGTGCCAGCTCACCAGGGGGGGGCCTCTCCTACGAGCAGTACTTC. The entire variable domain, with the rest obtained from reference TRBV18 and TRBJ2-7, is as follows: NAGVMQNPRHLVRRRGQEARLRCSPMKGHSHVYWYRQLPEEGLKFMVYLQKENIIDESGMPKERFSAEFPKEGPSILRIQQVVRGDSAAYFCASSPGGGLSYEQYFGPGTRLTVT.

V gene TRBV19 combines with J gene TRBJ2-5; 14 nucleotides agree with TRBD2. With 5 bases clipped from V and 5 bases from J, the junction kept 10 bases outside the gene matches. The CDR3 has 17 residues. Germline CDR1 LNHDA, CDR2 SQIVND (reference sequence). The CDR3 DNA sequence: TGTGCCAGTAGTTTTGGGACTAGCGGGGGAGGTCAGGAGACCCAGTACTTC. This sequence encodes CASSFGTSGGGQETQYF.

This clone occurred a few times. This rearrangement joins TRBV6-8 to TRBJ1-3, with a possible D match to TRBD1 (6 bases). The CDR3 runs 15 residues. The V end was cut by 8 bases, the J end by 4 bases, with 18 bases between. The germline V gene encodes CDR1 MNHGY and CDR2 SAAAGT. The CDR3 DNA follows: TGTGCCAGCTCCCCCGGGGGGGCCGCAGGAAACACCATATATTTT. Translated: CASSPGGAAGNTIYF.

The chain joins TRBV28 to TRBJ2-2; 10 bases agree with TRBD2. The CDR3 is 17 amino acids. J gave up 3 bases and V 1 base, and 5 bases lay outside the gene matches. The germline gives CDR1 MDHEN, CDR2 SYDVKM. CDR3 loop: CASSLFGLAVDTGELFF. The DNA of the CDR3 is TGTGCCAGCAGTTTATTCGGACTAGCGGTTGACACCGGGGAGCTGTTTTTT.

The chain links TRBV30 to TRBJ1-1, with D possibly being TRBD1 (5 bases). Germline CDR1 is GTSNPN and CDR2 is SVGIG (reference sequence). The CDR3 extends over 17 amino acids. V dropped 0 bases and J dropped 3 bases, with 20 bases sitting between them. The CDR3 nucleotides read TGTGCCTGGAGTGTAATCCCAGGGAGGGAATCGGACACTGAAGCTTTCTTT. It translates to CAWSVIPGRESDTEAFF.

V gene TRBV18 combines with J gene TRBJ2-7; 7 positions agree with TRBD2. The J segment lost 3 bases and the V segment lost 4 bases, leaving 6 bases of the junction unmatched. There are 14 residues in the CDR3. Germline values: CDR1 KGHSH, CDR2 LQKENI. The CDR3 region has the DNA TGTGCCAGCTCACTCTCCGGGGACTACTACGAGCAGTACTTC. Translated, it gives CASSLSGDYYEQYF.

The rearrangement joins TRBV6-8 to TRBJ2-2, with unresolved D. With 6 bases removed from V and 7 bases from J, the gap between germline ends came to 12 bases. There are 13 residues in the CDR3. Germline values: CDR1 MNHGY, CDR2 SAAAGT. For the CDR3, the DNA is TGTGCCAGCAGAAGACTCCTTGGCGGGGAGCTGTTTTTT. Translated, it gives CASRRLLGGELFF.

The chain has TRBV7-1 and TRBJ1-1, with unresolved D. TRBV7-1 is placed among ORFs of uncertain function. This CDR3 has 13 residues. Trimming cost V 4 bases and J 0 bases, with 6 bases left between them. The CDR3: CASSFSVNTEAFF. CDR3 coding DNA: TGTGCCAGCAGCTTTTCCGTGAACACTGAAGCTTTCTTT.

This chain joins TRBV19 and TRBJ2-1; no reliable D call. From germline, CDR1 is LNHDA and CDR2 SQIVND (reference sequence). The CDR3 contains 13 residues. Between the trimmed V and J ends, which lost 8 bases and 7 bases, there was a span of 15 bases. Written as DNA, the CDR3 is TGTGCCAGTGAATCTTACTCCGGGAATGAGCAGTTCTTC. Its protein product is CASESYSGNEQFF. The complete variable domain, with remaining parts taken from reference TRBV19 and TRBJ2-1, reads DGGITQSPKYLFRKEGQNVTLSCEQNLNHDAMYWYRQDPGQGLRLIYYSQIVNDFQKGDIAEGYSVSREKKESFPLTVTSAQKNPTAFYLCASESYSGNEQFFGPGTRLTVL.

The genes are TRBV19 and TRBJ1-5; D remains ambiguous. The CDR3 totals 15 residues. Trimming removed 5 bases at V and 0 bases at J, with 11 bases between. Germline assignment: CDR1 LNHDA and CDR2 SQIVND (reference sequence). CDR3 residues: CASSLYAYSNQPQHF. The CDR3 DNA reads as TGTGCCAGTAGTTTATACGCCTATAGCAATCAGCCCCAGCATTTT.

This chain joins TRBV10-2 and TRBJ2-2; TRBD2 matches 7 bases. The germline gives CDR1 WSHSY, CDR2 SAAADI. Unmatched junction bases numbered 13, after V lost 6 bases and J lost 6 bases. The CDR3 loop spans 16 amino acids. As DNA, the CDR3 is TGCGCCAGCAGCGCCTCATCCCCGGGGGGACCCGGGGAGCTGTTTTTT. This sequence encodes CASSASSPGGPGELFF.

CDR3 sequence (DNA): TGTGCCAGCAGTTACAACAGGGATGGCTACACCTTC. It encodes CASSYNRDGYTF. V is TRBV28 and J is TRBJ1-2; D might be TRBD1 (6 bases). The V gene's germline CDR1 is MDHEN and CDR2 SYDVKM. With 4 bases removed from V and 6 bases from J, the gap between germline ends came to 9 bases. The CDR3 runs 12 residues.

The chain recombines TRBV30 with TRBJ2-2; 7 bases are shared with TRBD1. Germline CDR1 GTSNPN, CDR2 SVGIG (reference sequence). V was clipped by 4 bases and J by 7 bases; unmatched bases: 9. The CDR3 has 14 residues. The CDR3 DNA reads TGTGCCTGGAAGACAGGGAGTAAAAACGGGGAGCTGTTTTTT. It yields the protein CAWKTGSKNGELFF. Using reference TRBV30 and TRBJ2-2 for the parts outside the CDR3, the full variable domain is SQTIHQWPATLVQPVGSPLSLECTVEGTSNPNLYWYRQAAGRGLQLLFYSVGIGQISSEVPQNLSASRPQDRQFILSSKKLLLSDSGFYLCAWKTGSKNGELFFGEGSRLTVL.

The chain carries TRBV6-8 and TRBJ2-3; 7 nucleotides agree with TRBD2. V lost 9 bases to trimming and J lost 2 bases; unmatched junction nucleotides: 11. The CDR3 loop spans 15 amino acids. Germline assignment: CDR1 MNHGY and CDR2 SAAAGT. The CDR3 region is CASSGSGTITDTQYF. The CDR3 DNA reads TGTGCCAGTTCCGGGAGCGGGACGATCACAGATACGCAGTATTTT.

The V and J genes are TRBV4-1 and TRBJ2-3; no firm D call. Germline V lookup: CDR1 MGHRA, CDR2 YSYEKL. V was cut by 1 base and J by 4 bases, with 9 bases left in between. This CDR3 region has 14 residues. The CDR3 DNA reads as TGCGCCAGCAGCCAAGGAACGATCCCAGATACGCAGTATTTT. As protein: CASSQGTIPDTQYF.